Listed below are T cell receptor beta chains from one sample, sequenced in a study of early stage breast cancer tumors. This table comes from immunoSEQ multiplex PCR, and its TCRdb copy is limited to in-frame clones, with some not included. The data contain about 21,000 clones, approximately 80% of them singletons. The specimen sequenced was blood. All receptors derive from a person aged 55 to 75 with breast cancer. Each CDR3 is given with its conserved first and last residue. A D gene is named only where the DNA matches it firmly. Clone size is stated in some rows and not others, as once, few, many or a class when expanded.

d_gene: .
j_gene: TRBJ1-2
v_gene: TRBV4-2
abundance: .
CDR3nt: TGTGCCAGCAGCCAAGATATATCAGGGCGGCACAGGAGGGGTGCTGGCTACACCTTC
CDR3aa: CASSQDISGRHRRGAGYTF

d_gene: .
j_gene: TRBJ1-6
v_gene: TRBV6-5
abundance: .
CDR3nt: TGTGCCAGCAGTTACTCGTGGGGTTCACCCCTCCACTTT
CDR3aa: CASSYSWGSPLHF

d_gene: TRBD2
j_gene: TRBJ2-3
v_gene: TRBV19
abundance: .
CDR3nt: TGTGCCAGTAGTCCACGGACTAGCGGTGGCACAGATACGCAGTATTTT
CDR3aa: CASSPRTSGGTDTQYF

d_gene: .
j_gene: TRBJ2-5
v_gene: TRBV30
abundance: .
CDR3nt: TGTGCCTGGAGTGTACAGGGCGGAAAAGTTTCCCAGTACTTC
CDR3aa: CAWSVQGGKVSQYF

d_gene: .
j_gene: TRBJ2-7
v_gene: TRBV2
abundance: .
CDR3nt: TGTGCCAGCAATGTCTACAGGACCCACGAGCAGTACTTC
CDR3aa: CASNVYRTHEQYF

d_gene: .
j_gene: TRBJ1-6
v_gene: TRBV19
abundance: .
CDR3nt: TGTGCCAGTAGTATCGGACAGACCATTAATTCACCCCTCCACTTT
CDR3aa: CASSIGQTINSPLHF

d_gene: .
j_gene: TRBJ1-2
v_gene: TRBV2
abundance: .
CDR3nt: TGTGCCAGCAGTATCGGACAGCGATACTATGGCTACACCTTC
CDR3aa: CASSIGQRYYGYTF

d_gene: .
j_gene: TRBJ2-1
v_gene: TRBV27
abundance: .
CDR3nt: TGTGCCAGCAGTTTATTGGCCAGTAGTATCTACAATGAGCAGTTCTTC
CDR3aa: CASSLLASSIYNEQFF

d_gene: .
j_gene: TRBJ2-2
v_gene: TRBV7-3
abundance: .
CDR3nt: TGTGCCAGCAGCTTAAATTCGGGCCACACCGGGGAGCTGTTTTTT
CDR3aa: CASSLNSGHTGELFF

d_gene: TRBD2
j_gene: TRBJ2-7
v_gene: TRBV5-1
abundance: .
CDR3nt: TGCGCCAGCAGCTTGGCTAGCGGGAGGGCCAATATTTACGAGCAGTACTTC
CDR3aa: CASSLASGRANIYEQYF

d_gene: .
j_gene: TRBJ2-2
v_gene: TRBV13
abundance: medium-sized
CDR3nt: TGTGCCAGCAGGGCCAGGGGGGACACCGGGGAGCTGTTTTTT
CDR3aa: CASRARGDTGELFF

d_gene: .
j_gene: TRBJ1-1
v_gene: TRBV14
abundance: .
CDR3nt: TGTGCCAGCAGCCAAGATTGGGGAATGAACACTGAAGCTTTCTTT
CDR3aa: CASSQDWGMNTEAFF

d_gene: TRBD1
j_gene: TRBJ2-2
v_gene: TRBV18
abundance: .
CDR3nt: TGTGCCAGCTCCCGGGACAGGAACACCGGGGAGCTGTTTTTT
CDR3aa: CASSRDRNTGELFF

d_gene: .
j_gene: TRBJ2-6
v_gene: TRBV11-3
abundance: .
CDR3nt: TGTGCCAGCAGCGGATTCTCTGGGGCCAACGTCCTGACTTTC
CDR3aa: CASSGFSGANVLTF

d_gene: .
j_gene: TRBJ1-2
v_gene: TRBV5-1
abundance: .
CDR3nt: TGCGCCAGCAGCTTGGCCCCAGCCACTAACTATGGCTACACCTTC
CDR3aa: CASSLAPATNYGYTF

d_gene: TRBD2
j_gene: TRBJ2-7
v_gene: TRBV6-1
abundance: few
CDR3nt: TGTGCCAGCAGTGAAGGTAGCGGGTCCTACGAGCAGTACTTC
CDR3aa: CASSEGSGSYEQYF

d_gene: .
j_gene: TRBJ1-3
v_gene: TRBV7-6
abundance: .
CDR3nt: TGTGCCAGCAGCCACAGGCCCTCTGGAAACACCATATATTTT
CDR3aa: CASSHRPSGNTIYF

d_gene: TRBD2
j_gene: TRBJ2-1
v_gene: TRBV6-1
abundance: .
CDR3nt: TGTGCCAGCAGCCAACTAGCGGGAGTAAACCATGAGCAGTTCTTC
CDR3aa: CASSQLAGVNHEQFF

d_gene: .
j_gene: TRBJ1-1
v_gene: TRBV19
abundance: few
CDR3nt: TGTGCCAGTAGTACGGGTATACAGGCTGTGGAAGCTTTCTTT
CDR3aa: CASSTGIQAVEAFF

d_gene: .
j_gene: TRBJ1-3
v_gene: TRBV30
abundance: once
CDR3nt: TGTGCCTGGAGTCCGAGGGGGGCCGCCTACGGTGGAAACACCATATATTTT
CDR3aa: CAWSPRGAAYGGNTIYF

d_gene: .
j_gene: TRBJ1-2
v_gene: TRBV7-6
abundance: .
CDR3nt: TGTGCCAGCAGCTTAGTCAGCCAGGGAAGGGACTATGGCTACACCTTC
CDR3aa: CASSLVSQGRDYGYTF

d_gene: .
j_gene: TRBJ2-7
v_gene: TRBV11-3
abundance: .
CDR3nt: TGTGCCAGCAGCTTCCGGAGTAGCTCCTACGAGCAGTACTTC
CDR3aa: CASSFRSSSYEQYF

d_gene: TRBD2
j_gene: TRBJ2-7
v_gene: TRBV13
abundance: .
CDR3nt: TGTGCCAGCCATCACCCCCGGGGGGGTTCCGAGCAGTACTTC
CDR3aa: CASHHPRGGSEQYF

d_gene: TRBD1
j_gene: TRBJ2-2
v_gene: TRBV5-1
abundance: once
CDR3nt: TGCGCCAGCAGCTTGGCGACAGGGACGAACACCGGGGAGCTGTTTTTT
CDR3aa: CASSLATGTNTGELFF

d_gene: .
j_gene: TRBJ1-1
v_gene: TRBV18
abundance: .
CDR3nt: TGTGCCAGCTCACCCAGAGGGGTACAAACTGAAGCTTTCTTT
CDR3aa: CASSPRGVQTEAFF

d_gene: TRBD2
j_gene: TRBJ2-1
v_gene: TRBV11-3
abundance: .
CDR3nt: TGTGCCAGCAGCTTAGATGGACTAGCGATCAATGAGCAGTTCTTC
CDR3aa: CASSLDGLAINEQFF

d_gene: .
j_gene: TRBJ2-6
v_gene: TRBV5-1
abundance: .
CDR3nt: TGCGCCAGCAGGGGTGTAATTCACCCTGGGGCCAACGTCCTGACTTTC
CDR3aa: CASRGVIHPGANVLTF

d_gene: TRBD1
j_gene: TRBJ1-1
v_gene: TRBV6-1
abundance: .
CDR3nt: TGTGCCAGCATTTGGACAGGGGGCCTAAAAGCTGAAGCTTTCTTT
CDR3aa: CASIWTGGLKAEAFF

d_gene: .
j_gene: TRBJ2-2
v_gene: TRBV11-2
abundance: .
CDR3nt: TGTGCCAGCAGCTTAGGGCCGTGGGAGCTGTTTTTT
CDR3aa: CASSLGPWELFF

d_gene: .
j_gene: TRBJ2-5
v_gene: TRBV7-9
abundance: .
CDR3nt: TGTGCCAGCAGCTTACTAGCAGGAAGAGAGACCCAGTACTTC
CDR3aa: CASSLLAGRETQYF

d_gene: .
j_gene: TRBJ1-4
v_gene: TRBV5-5
abundance: .
CDR3nt: TGTGCCAGCAGCGTATCGGCGGTTGGTGAAAAACTGTTTTTT
CDR3aa: CASSVSAVGEKLFF

d_gene: TRBD2
j_gene: TRBJ2-1
v_gene: TRBV11-2
abundance: .
CDR3nt: TGTGCCAGCAGCGCCGGGCTAGCGGGCTACAATGAGCAGTTCTTC
CDR3aa: CASSAGLAGYNEQFF

d_gene: .
j_gene: TRBJ1-4
v_gene: TRBV10-3
abundance: .
CDR3nt: TGTGCCACCAGCCCGGGGCTGAGGGGGGAAAAACTGTTTTTT
CDR3aa: CATSPGLRGEKLFF

d_gene: .
j_gene: TRBJ2-2
v_gene: TRBV15
abundance: .
CDR3nt: TGTGCCACCAGCAATAGGGCAGGGGCGAACACCGGGGAGCTGTTTTTT
CDR3aa: CATSNRAGANTGELFF

d_gene: TRBD1
j_gene: TRBJ1-2
v_gene: TRBV25-1
abundance: .
CDR3nt: TGTGCCAGCAGTCCCCGCGGAGGGGGCTTCTATGGCTACACCTTC
CDR3aa: CASSPRGGGFYGYTF

d_gene: TRBD1
j_gene: TRBJ1-2
v_gene: TRBV27
abundance: .
CDR3nt: TGTGCCAGCAGTGGACAGGGAAGATATGGCTACACCTTC
CDR3aa: CASSGQGRYGYTF

d_gene: .
j_gene: TRBJ2-1
v_gene: TRBV5-4
abundance: .
CDR3nt: TGTGCCAGCAGCTTGGTTCCGGGCAGCTCCTACAATGAGCAGTTCTTC
CDR3aa: CASSLVPGSSYNEQFF

d_gene: .
j_gene: TRBJ2-5
v_gene: TRBV5-4
abundance: .
CDR3nt: TGTGCCAGCAGCACCAACCAGGGTTTGACCCAGTACTTC
CDR3aa: CASSTNQGLTQYF

d_gene: .
j_gene: TRBJ1-3
v_gene: TRBV30
abundance: few
CDR3nt: TGTGCCTGGAGTTCAGGCTCTGGAAACACCATATATTTT
CDR3aa: CAWSSGSGNTIYF

d_gene: .
j_gene: TRBJ1-2
v_gene: TRBV27
abundance: .
CDR3nt: TGTGCCAGCAGTTTGGGTCTCGGAGACAGTGATGGCTACACCTTC
CDR3aa: CASSLGLGDSDGYTF

d_gene: .
j_gene: TRBJ2-5
v_gene: TRBV7-2
abundance: .
CDR3nt: TGTGCCAGCAGCTTAGATCTGGCTAGCGAGGAGACCCAGTACTTC
CDR3aa: CASSLDLASEETQYF

d_gene: .
j_gene: TRBJ1-2
v_gene: TRBV5-8
abundance: few
CDR3nt: TGTGCCAGCAGCCGAAGGGGGATCTATGGCTACACCTTC
CDR3aa: CASSRRGIYGYTF

d_gene: .
j_gene: TRBJ1-2
v_gene: TRBV13
abundance: .
CDR3nt: TGTGCCAGCAGCTTAAACCAGGGGAACTATGGCTACACCTTC
CDR3aa: CASSLNQGNYGYTF

d_gene: TRBD1
j_gene: TRBJ1-4
v_gene: TRBV7-8
abundance: once
CDR3nt: TGTGCCAGCAGCTATCAGGGGGGACACGAAAAACTGTTTTTT
CDR3aa: CASSYQGGHEKLFF

d_gene: .
j_gene: TRBJ2-7
v_gene: TRBV5-1
abundance: .
CDR3nt: TGCGCCAGCAGCTTAGAGGGCTCCGAGCAGTACTTC
CDR3aa: CASSLEGSEQYF

d_gene: .
j_gene: TRBJ2-4
v_gene: TRBV4-1
abundance: .
CDR3nt: TGCGCCAGCAGCCAAGAAAGGGGAATTGGCAAAAACATTCAGTACTTC
CDR3aa: CASSQERGIGKNIQYF

d_gene: TRBD1
j_gene: TRBJ1-6
v_gene: TRBV9
abundance: .
CDR3nt: TGTGCCAGCAGCGTAGGGACACAGGGGAGCTCACCCCTCCACTTT
CDR3aa: CASSVGTQGSSPLHF

d_gene: .
j_gene: TRBJ2-2
v_gene: TRBV7-8
abundance: once
CDR3nt: TGTGCCAGCAGCTTAGATTTGTGGGGGGCCAACACCGGGGAGCTGTTTTTT
CDR3aa: CASSLDLWGANTGELFF

d_gene: .
j_gene: TRBJ2-5
v_gene: TRBV7-9
abundance: .
CDR3nt: TGTGCCAGCAGCTTAGGGGGGAGCGCGGTGGAGACCCAGTACTTC
CDR3aa: CASSLGGSAVETQYF

d_gene: TRBD2
j_gene: TRBJ2-5
v_gene: TRBV5-1
abundance: once
CDR3nt: TGCGCCAGCAGCTTGAGGCCTAGCGGGAACCAAGAGACCCAGTACTTC
CDR3aa: CASSLRPSGNQETQYF

d_gene: .
j_gene: TRBJ1-5
v_gene: TRBV5-1
abundance: few
CDR3nt: TGCGCCAGCAGCTCAACTAGCGGATCAATAAATCAGCCCCAGCATTTT
CDR3aa: CASSSTSGSINQPQHF

d_gene: .
j_gene: TRBJ2-5
v_gene: TRBV29-1
abundance: .
CDR3nt: TGCAGCGGGGGGCGGGGGACCGGGGAGACCCAGTACTTC
CDR3aa: CSGGRGTGETQYF

d_gene: TRBD1
j_gene: TRBJ2-1
v_gene: TRBV6-6
abundance: .
CDR3nt: TGTGCCAGCAGCCGGCCGGGACAGGGAAGCGGTGAGCAGTTCTTC
CDR3aa: CASSRPGQGSGEQFF

d_gene: TRBD1
j_gene: TRBJ1-2
v_gene: TRBV7-8
abundance: .
CDR3nt: TGTGCCAGCAGCGAACGGGACAGCTATGGCTACACCTTC
CDR3aa: CASSERDSYGYTF

d_gene: TRBD1
j_gene: TRBJ1-1
v_gene: TRBV6-4
abundance: .
CDR3nt: TGTGCCAGCAGTCCTACAGGGGCGAACACTGAAGCTTTCTTT
CDR3aa: CASSPTGANTEAFF

d_gene: .
j_gene: TRBJ2-7
v_gene: TRBV15
abundance: .
CDR3nt: TGTGCCACCAGCAGAGATCTTTCCTACGAGCAGTACTTC
CDR3aa: CATSRDLSYEQYF

d_gene: .
j_gene: TRBJ1-6
v_gene: TRBV28
abundance: .
CDR3nt: TGTGCCAGCGGCAGGGTTTTGGATAATTCACCCCTCCACTTT
CDR3aa: CASGRVLDNSPLHF

d_gene: .
j_gene: TRBJ2-7
v_gene: TRBV15
abundance: .
CDR3nt: TGTGCCACCAGCAGAGAGTCGGGGGCCTACGAGCAGTACTTC
CDR3aa: CATSRESGAYEQYF

d_gene: .
j_gene: TRBJ2-2
v_gene: TRBV9
abundance: .
CDR3nt: TGTGCCAGCAGCGCGTCCGGGAGGAACACCGGGGAGCTGTTTTTT
CDR3aa: CASSASGRNTGELFF

d_gene: .
j_gene: TRBJ2-5
v_gene: TRBV9
abundance: .
CDR3nt: TGTGCCAGCAGGGGACCGGGCCCAGAGACCCAGTACTTC
CDR3aa: CASRGPGPETQYF